This TCR beta chain emerged from a study of T cells expressing NK-cell markers. Production of TCR beta cDNA relied on 5'RACE template switching with UMIs. TCRdb re-called the 5' RACE reads and gives one entry per CDR3 protein, without DNA. The repertoire table contains roughly 15,000 distinct CDR3 sequences. About this clonotype itself: Its antigen is undetermined.

Findings of the study overall: Of the CD8+ T cell pool in about six donors, about 1.0-8% was accounted for by dominant NKG2C+ clonotypes.

From germline, CDR1 is SEHNR and CDR2 FQNEAQ (reference sequence). CDR3 length: 15 residues. The chain carries TRBV7-9 and TRBJ1-1; TCRdb designates TRBD1, a call that cannot be tested without DNA. The sequencing sample was made of blood T cells: a sorted CD56 or NKG2C T cell subset, CD4+ or CD8+ T cells, or bulk PBMC T cells (not recorded which). This sequence was found in a man between 18 and 69 years old in good health. CDR3 loop: CASSPREGGSTEAFF.